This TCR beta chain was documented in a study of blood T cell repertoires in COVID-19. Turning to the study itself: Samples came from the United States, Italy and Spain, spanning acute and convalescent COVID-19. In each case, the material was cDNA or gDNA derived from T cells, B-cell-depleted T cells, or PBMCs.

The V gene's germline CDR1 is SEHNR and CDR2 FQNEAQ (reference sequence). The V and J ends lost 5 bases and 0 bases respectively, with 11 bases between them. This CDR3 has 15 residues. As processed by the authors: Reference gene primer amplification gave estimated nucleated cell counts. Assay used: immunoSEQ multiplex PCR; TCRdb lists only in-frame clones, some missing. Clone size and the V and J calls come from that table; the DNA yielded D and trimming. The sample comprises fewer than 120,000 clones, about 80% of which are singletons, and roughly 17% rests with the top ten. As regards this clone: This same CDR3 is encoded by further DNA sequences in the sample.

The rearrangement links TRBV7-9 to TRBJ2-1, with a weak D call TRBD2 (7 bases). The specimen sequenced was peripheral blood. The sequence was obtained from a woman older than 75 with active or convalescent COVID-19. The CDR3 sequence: CASSGGGSSYNEQFF. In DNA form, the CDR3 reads TGTGCCAGCAGCGGGGGCGGGAGCTCCTACAATGAGCAGTTCTTC.